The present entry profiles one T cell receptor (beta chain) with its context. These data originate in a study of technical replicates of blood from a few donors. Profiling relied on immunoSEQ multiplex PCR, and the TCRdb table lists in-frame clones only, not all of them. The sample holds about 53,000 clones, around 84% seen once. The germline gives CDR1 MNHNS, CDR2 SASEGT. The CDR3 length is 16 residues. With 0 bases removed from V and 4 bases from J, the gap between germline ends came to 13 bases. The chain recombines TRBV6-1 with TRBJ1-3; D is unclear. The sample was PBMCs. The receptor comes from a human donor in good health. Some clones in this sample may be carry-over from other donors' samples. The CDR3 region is CASSEALGAGGNTIYF. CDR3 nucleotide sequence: TGTGCCAGCAGTGAAGCGCTCGGAGCCGGGGGAAACACCATATATTTT.